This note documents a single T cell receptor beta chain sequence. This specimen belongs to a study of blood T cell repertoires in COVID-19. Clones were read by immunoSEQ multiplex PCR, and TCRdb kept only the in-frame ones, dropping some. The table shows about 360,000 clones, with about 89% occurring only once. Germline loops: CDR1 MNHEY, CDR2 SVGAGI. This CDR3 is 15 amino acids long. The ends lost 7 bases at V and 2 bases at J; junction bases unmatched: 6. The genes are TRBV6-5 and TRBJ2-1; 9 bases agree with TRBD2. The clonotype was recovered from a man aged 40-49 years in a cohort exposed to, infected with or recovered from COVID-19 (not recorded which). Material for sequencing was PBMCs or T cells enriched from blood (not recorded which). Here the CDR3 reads CASIIAGGAYNEQFF. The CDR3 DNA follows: TGTGCCAGCATCATCGCGGGAGGGGCCTACAATGAGCAGTTCTTC.